This note documents a single TCR beta chain sequence. Its target is not known. The sample belongs to a study of cytomegalovirus exposure and HLA in healthy donors. Study results and limitations: Several of the most significant clusters were apparently associated with common viral pathogens in a later analysis.

V gave up 0 bases and J gave up 4 bases; unmatched junction bases: 5. The germline CDR1 and CDR2 sequences are KGHSH and LQKENI. The CDR3 sequence is 15 residues long. Primers: 60 Vbeta forward and 13 Jbeta reverse. Sequencing used immunoSEQ multiplex PCR; TCRdb keeps in-frame clones, though not all of them. The table records approximately 100,000 clones, around 70% of them present only once. Sample: PBMCs. The TCR was taken from a man aged 40-49 years in good health and CMV-seropositive. V is TRBV18 and J is TRBJ1-1, with TRBD1 matching 7 bases. The CDR3 DNA reads TGTGCCAGCTCACCACCGGGGGACAGACCCACTGAAGCTTTCTTT. Amino acids: CASSPPGDRPTEAFF. Based on the CDR3 plus reference TRBV18 and TRBJ1-1, the full variable domain is NAGVMQNPRHLVRRRGQEARLRCSPMKGHSHVYWYRQLPEEGLKFMVYLQKENIIDESGMPKERFSAEFPKEGPSILRIQQVVRGDSAAYFCASSPPGDRPTEAFFGQGTRLTVV.